This TCR beta chain was identified in a study of neurological immune-mediated disorders (dated by TCRdb to the late 2010s). Background for the entire study: The study compared peripheral blood TCR-beta repertoires of HTLV-I-associated myelopathy (HAM/TSP) patients, multiple sclerosis patients and healthy controls using UMI-based sequencing. Longitudinal samples, technical triplicates and paired sorted CD4+ and CD8+ T-cell subsets, alongside PBMC samples, were included among the approximately 110 TCR-beta libraries. The cohort was made up of 68 subjects, consisting of some 14 HAM/TSP patients, approximately 35 multiple sclerosis patients and 20 healthy controls. What the study reported, not specific to this receptor: Across subjects, expanded clones never shared an identical CDR3 amino acid sequence, which suggests that the TCR-beta repertoires in every group were private. The highest TCR clonal expansion was observed in HAM/TSP patients, whereas the lowest was observed in MS patients, even when compared with healthy controls.

This clonotype has a count of ten or more. Its antigen remains undetermined. Base qualities are not recorded, but no much larger clone differs from it by a single base. Spanning cysteine to phenylalanine, the CDR3 consists of 12 amino acids. The read is trimmed to its CDR3 DNA, 36 bases read in frame from base 1. The germline V gene gives CDR1 as MNHNS and CDR2 as SASEGT. The junction carries 11 bases between V and J, which are trimmed by 8 bases and 4 bases respectively. Blood bank volunteers in Maryland, USA served as the healthy controls. For the unsorted PBMC libraries, 2 million PBMCs were stored in RNAlater at -80 degrees C until RNA extraction and were used to generate the libraries. Peripheral blood underwent Ficoll-Hypaque density gradient centrifugation to isolate PBMCs, which were then cryopreserved in liquid nitrogen. cDNA was synthesized by template-switch 5'RACE using a primer carrying a 10-nucleotide random unique molecular identifier by which each TCR transcript was tagged. Every sequencing run yielded over 200 million TCR-beta sequences covering 15-18 subjects. The RNeasy kit was used for extraction of total RNA. The KAPA Real-time Library Amplification kit was used to amplify TCR-beta VDJ regions with primers for the TCR constant region and the 5'RACE anchor. Sample indexes and Illumina adaptors were added in a first PCR, after which library yield was increased in a second PCR. The roughly 650 bp TCR product was size-selected on a 2% E-gel SizeSelection system after Ampure bead purification. Library quality was checked on a Bioanalyzer, concentration was measured with Qubit, and libraries were quantified with the Kapa Library Quantification kit before pooling. Paired-end 2 x 150 bp sequencing of the libraries was performed on an Illumina HiSeq 2500. To increase sequence diversity, about 25-31% phiX was spiked into each library pool. As for how the authors treated the data: Quality-filtered reads were processed with the UMI-based MiGEC pipeline, and over 75% of raw TCR sequences were removed by the MiGEC pipeline during error correction. IMGT germline references were used for aligning VDJ genes, and each clonotype was defined as a unique CDR3 amino acid sequence together with its V-J genes. VDJtools evaluated clonal expansion, Shannon diversity and CDR3 relatedness (CalcPairwiseDistances, ClusterSamples); CLCbio workbench built phylogenetic trees. Using coefficient-of-variation modelling across technical triplicates, the study counted a clone as expanded if it had at least 8 unique UMIs. TCRdb cleaned the public reads at Q25 with fastp, built clones with MiXCR and kept in-frame beta chains. Duplicate CDR3 protein sequences are folded into a single record with the most common DNA and genes. TCRdb, rather than the study authors, made the V and J calls. In this sample the table shows around 78,000 distinct CDR3 sequences, roughly 15% of which occur a single time. The top ten hold about 16% of the sample.

Source material: PBMCs. Recombination connected TRBV6-1 to TRBJ2-5, and TRBD1 may be the D gene, going by 5 matching bases. This sequence originates from a woman between 35 and 50 years old in good health. DNA sequence: TGTGCCAGCGGTCAGGGTGGAGAGACCCAGTACTTC. It is translated as CASGQGGETQYF.